These 6 T cell receptor beta chains share one sample of origin, sequenced in a study of cytomegalovirus exposure and HLA in healthy donors. With 60 Vbeta and 13 Jbeta primers, the PCR was carried out. Some clones are missing from TCRdb's copy, which holds only in-frame ones; the method was immunoSEQ multiplex PCR. The sample consists of some 100,000 clones, more than 65% of them appearing once. The sequenced material came from PBMCs. These receptors were collected from a young woman in good health and CMV-seropositive.

This chain links TRBV28 with TRBJ1-4; the D gene is possibly TRBD1 (5 bases). Trimming removed 5 bases at V and 0 bases at J, with 19 bases between. Germline-derived CDR1 and CDR2 are MDHEN and SYDVKM. The CDR3 contains 18 residues. CDR3 DNA sequence: TGTGCCAGCAGTCCGGAGGGGTGGAGGAGGGCAACTAATGAAAAACTGTTTTTT. It translates to CASSPEGWRRATNEKLFF.

This clone occurred once. The J gene is TRBJ1-2, the V gene TRBV6-5, with TRBD1 identical over 9 bases. Germline-derived CDR1 and CDR2 are MNHEY and SVGAGI. There are 16 residues in the CDR3. Germline trimming cut 0 bases from V and 4 bases from J; bases unmatched to any gene: 6. CDR3 residues: CASSYSRTGAIYGYTF. The CDR3 DNA follows: TGTGCCAGCAGTTACTCCAGGACAGGGGCGATCTATGGCTACACCTTC.

The rearrangement uses TRBV9 and TRBJ2-1, with 12 positions matching TRBD2. After removal of 0 bases from V and 15 bases from J, the junction contained 10 bases not matched to a gene. Germline assignment: CDR1 SGDLS and CDR2 YYNGEE. CDR3 length: 15 amino acids. CDR3 amino acids: CASSVGGTSGRKPFF. For the CDR3, the DNA is TGTGCCAGCAGCGTAGGTGGTACTAGCGGGAGGAAGCCGTTCTTC.

This clone was detected only a few times. V and J are TRBV7-2 and TRBJ2-3, with D perhaps TRBD1 (5 bases). Trimming left V 0 bases short and J 1 base short, with 5 bases between. This CDR3 has 14 residues. CDR1 is SGHTA and CDR2 is FQGNSA in the germline V gene. CDR3 in DNA: TGTGCCAGCAGCTTAGCAGGGGGCACAGATACGCAGTATTTT. Amino acids: CASSLAGGTDTQYF.

This chain connects TRBV11-2 to TRBJ2-1, with D possibly TRBD2 on 7 matching bases. V lost 2 bases and J lost 5, with 13 bases in between. The length of the CDR3 is 15 residues. CDR1 is SGHAT, CDR2 FQNNGV, per germline. In DNA form, the CDR3 reads TGTGCCAGCAGCTTACGGGGGGCGCATAACAATGAGCAGTTCTTC. It is translated as CASSLRGAHNNEQFF. The full variable domain, with the rest looked up from reference TRBV11-2 and TRBJ2-1, is EAGVAQSPRYKIIEKRQSVAFWCNPISGHATLYWYQQILGQGPKLLIQFQNNGVVDDSQLPKDRFSAERLKGVDSTLKIQPAKLEDSAVYLCASSLRGAHNNEQFFGPGTRLTVL.

The chain uses TRBV6-5 and TRBJ1-2; D uncertain. With 5 bases removed from V and 0 bases from J, the gap between germline ends came to 10 bases. CDR1 is MNHEY, CDR2 SVGAGI, per germline. This CDR3 is 14 amino acids long. CDR3 in amino acids: CASSTERANYGYTF. As DNA, the CDR3 is TGTGCCAGCAGTACAGAGAGAGCTAACTATGGCTACACCTTC.